Each of the 29 T cell receptor beta chains below was sequenced from the same sample in a study of T cell clonotyping in hematopoietic cell transplantation. The method was immunoSEQ multiplex PCR; TCRdb's version includes in-frame clones alone and lacks a portion of them. The sample records roughly 48,000 clones, around 84% being singletons. Time point reported: recipient sample about 28 days before transplant, after cytoreduction. Sample: peripheral blood mononuclear cells, taken before stem cell transplant. These TCRs come from a man between 60 and 75 years old with myelodysplastic syndrome. Some clones in this sample may be carry-over from other donors' samples.

The chain is built from TRBV10-3 and TRBJ1-3; a possible D gene is TRBD1 (6 bases). The CDR3 totals 15 residues. Trimming removed 9 bases from V and 0 bases from J, with 15 bases in between. Germline assignment: CDR1 ENHRY and CDR2 SYGVKD. The CDR3 DNA is TGTGCCATTGCCTCTCCGGACAGCTCTGGAAACACCATATATTTT. Its translation is CAIASPDSSGNTIYF.

This clone was picked up one time. The chain couples TRBV19 to TRBJ2-3; D ambiguous. The V and J ends lost 1 base and 0 bases respectively, with 2 bases between them. Germline V CDR1 and CDR2: LNHDA, SQIVND (reference sequence). The CDR3 consists of 13 residues. The CDR3 DNA is TGTGCCAGTAGTATAGGGAGCACAGATACGCAGTATTTT. Translation gives CASSIGSTDTQYF.

The V and J genes are TRBV11-2 and TRBJ2-2; TRBD2 is a possible D gene (5 bases). Per the germline V gene, CDR1 is SGHAT and CDR2 is FQNNGV. Trimming pared 5 bases from V and 4 bases from J, leaving 14 bases between. The CDR3 length is 15 residues. The CDR3 bases are TGTGCCAGCAGCGTTAGGGAGCTTGGCACCGGGGAGCTGTTTTTT. Translated, it gives CASSVRELGTGELFF.

V is TRBV13 and J is TRBJ2-7; 10 positions match TRBD1. The V and J ends lost 5 bases and 4 bases, in that order; junction bases with no gene match: 8. The germline V gene has CDR1 PRHDT and CDR2 FYEKMQ (reference sequence). CDR3 length: 15 residues. Here the CDR3 reads CASSLRQGAFYEQYF. The CDR3 DNA reads TGTGCCAGCAGCCTTAGACAGGGGGCTTTTTACGAGCAGTACTTC.

The J gene is TRBJ1-6, the V gene TRBV19, with D possibly matching TRBD1 (6 bases). V was shortened by 3 bases and J by 5 bases, with 14 bases between the two germline ends. This CDR3 has 16 residues. CDR1 and CDR2 (germline): LNHDA, SQIVND (reference sequence). The CDR3 loop is CASSISITGNNSPLHF. In DNA, the CDR3 is TGTGCCAGTAGTATTAGTATCACAGGGAATAATTCACCCCTCCACTTT. The full variable domain, completed using reference TRBV19 and TRBJ1-6, is DGGITQSPKYLFRKEGQNVTLSCEQNLNHDAMYWYRQDPGQGLRLIYYSQIVNDFQKGDIAEGYSVSREKKESFPLTVTSAQKNPTAFYLCASSISITGNNSPLHFGNGTRLTVT.

The J gene is TRBJ2-3, the V gene TRBV14, with no clear D. CDR1 is SGHDN and CDR2 is FVKESK in the germline V gene. CDR3 size: 14 residues. Trimming took 1 base from V and 2 from J, leaving 7 bases between them. CDR3 in amino acids: CASSQVGVTDTQYF. CDR3 DNA: TGTGCCAGCAGCCAAGTTGGGGTCACAGATACGCAGTATTTT.

J is TRBJ2-7 and V is TRBV15, with a tentative D call TRBD1 (6 bases). Between the trimmed V and J ends, which lost 0 bases and 6 bases, there was a span of 15 bases. Germline V CDR1 and CDR2: LNHNV, YYDKDF (reference sequence). CDR3 size: 15 residues. The CDR3 DNA sequence: TGTGCCACCAGCAGAGATAGGCGTACAGGGTCCGAGCAGTACTTC. Its protein is CATSRDRRTGSEQYF.

V and J are TRBV6-1 and TRBJ1-2; D may be TRBD1 (6 bases). This CDR3 contains 14 residues. Germline V lookup: CDR1 MNHNS, CDR2 SASEGT. Deletions cut 3 bases from V and 6 bases from J, with 14 bases between. The CDR3 sequence is CASSERGTGNGYTF. CDR3 bases: TGTGCCAGCAGTGAGCGGGGAACAGGGAATGGCTACACCTTC.

The chain employs TRBV30 and TRBJ2-7; 8 bases align to TRBD1. Per germline, CDR1 GTSNPN and CDR2 SVGIG (reference sequence). This CDR3 is 17 amino acids long. J gave up 1 base and V 4 bases, and 15 bases lay outside the gene matches. The CDR3 DNA follows: TGTGCCTGGACCCCCGGGACAGGCGCTTTGCCTTCCTACGAGCAGTACTTC. This sequence encodes CAWTPGTGALPSYEQYF.

The CDR3 DNA sequence: TGTGCCAGCAGCCCTGGGGGGGCTAGCGGCTCCTACGAGCAGTACTTC. Translating it yields CASSPGGASGSYEQYF. V and J are TRBV11-3 and TRBJ2-7; D might be TRBD2 (7 bases). Germline CDR1 is SGHNT and CDR2 is YENEEA. The ends were cut back, 5 bases at V and 0 bases at J, with 17 bases in the middle. The CDR3 is made up of 16 amino acids.

The chain links TRBV7-2 to TRBJ2-1, with D possibly being TRBD2 (6 bases). The CDR3 has 15 residues. V was pared by 4 bases and J by 2 bases, with 12 bases between. The germline V gene encodes CDR1 SGHTA and CDR2 FQGNSA. In DNA, the CDR3 is TGTGCCAGCAGCTACTCTAGCGACACCTACAATGAGCAGTTCTTC. Amino acid sequence: CASSYSSDTYNEQFF.

The chain recombines TRBV11-3 with TRBJ2-5; D possibly corresponds to TRBD2 (5 bases). Germline CDR1 SGHNT, CDR2 YENEEA. This CDR3 spans 14 amino acids. Trimming removed 0 bases at V and 5 bases at J, with 10 bases between. The CDR3 reads CASSLDRGSETQYF. The DNA of the CDR3 is TGTGCCAGCAGCTTAGATCGGGGTTCGGAGACCCAGTACTTC.

This clone has only a few counts. The chain links TRBV5-1 to TRBJ1-1, with D unresolved. CDR1 and CDR2 (germline): SGHRS, YFSETQ. The V end lost 4 bases, the J end lost 4 bases, and 14 bases lay between the germline ends. This CDR3 region has 14 residues. CDR3: CASSPDTGGTEAFF. CDR3 nucleotides: TGCGCCAGCAGCCCGGATACCGGCGGCACTGAAGCTTTCTTT.

V gene TRBV7-9 combines with J gene TRBJ1-5; D ambiguous. CDR3 length: 13 amino acids. Germline loops: CDR1 SEHNR, CDR2 FQNEAQ (reference sequence). V lost 2 bases and J lost 3, with 5 bases in between. The CDR3 DNA reads TGTGCCAGCAGCTTACAGGTCAATCAGCCCCAGCATTTT. Protein product: CASSLQVNQPQHF.

The chain links TRBV7-9 to TRBJ1-1; 7 bases match TRBD1. The CDR3 has 14 residues. J gave up 6 bases and V 5 bases, and 9 bases lay outside the gene matches. Germline V gene sequence: CDR1 SEHNR, CDR2 FQNEAQ (reference sequence). The CDR3 spells CASSPGTAKAEAFF. For the CDR3, the DNA is TGTGCCAGCAGCCCTGGGACAGCTAAGGCTGAAGCTTTCTTT.

V usage is TRBV6-5 and J usage is TRBJ1-5; the match to TRBD1 covers 8 bases. V gave up 4 bases and J gave up 7 bases; unmatched junction bases: 6. CDR1 and CDR2 (germline): MNHEY, SVGAGI. This CDR3 is 14 amino acids long. This chain's CDR3 is CASSFRQGQQPQHF. CDR3 DNA sequence: TGTGCCAGCAGTTTCCGACAGGGGCAACAGCCCCAGCATTTT.

This clone was recorded once. V is TRBV5-4 and J is TRBJ1-1; 7 bases line up with TRBD1. V lost 4 bases and J lost 10; bases outside the gene matches: 22. The CDR3 contains 17 residues. Germline CDR1 SGHNT, CDR2 YYREEE (reference sequence). In nucleotides, the CDR3 is TGTGCCAGCAGCACGAGACAGGGAGAGATTCTCCGCCTTAGAGCTTTCTTT. Encoded protein: CASSTRQGEILRLRAFF.

The gene calls are TRBV5-1 and TRBJ2-5; TRBD1 aligns across 9 bases. V gave up 4 bases and J gave up 5 bases; unmatched junction bases: 3. CDR1 and CDR2 from the germline V gene are SGHRS and YFSETQ. CDR3 length: 13 amino acids. CDR3 coding DNA: TGCGCCAGCAGCCGACAGGGGGGGGAGACCCAGTACTTC. Protein: CASSRQGGETQYF. The variable domain in full, with the rest retrieved from reference TRBV5-1 and TRBJ2-5, is KAGVTQTPRYLIKTRGQQVTLSCSPISGHRSVSWYQQTPGQGLQFLFEYFSETQRNKGNFPGRFSGRQFSNSRSEMNVSTLELGDSALYLCASSRQGGETQYFGPGTRLLVL.

V usage is TRBV28 and J usage is TRBJ1-5; D remains unclear. Trimming took off 2 bases at V and 8 bases at J, with 10 bases between the two ends. CDR3 length: 13 amino acids. Germline CDR1 reads MDHEN; CDR2 reads SYDVKM. CDR3 coding DNA: TGTGCCAGCAGTTTAGACACTTTCGAGCCCCAGCATTTT. Its translation is CASSLDTFEPQHF.

The J gene is TRBJ1-4, the V gene TRBV11-1, with 8 bases lining up with TRBD1. Germline CDR1 reads SGHAT; CDR2 reads FQDESV (reference sequence). The V gene end was trimmed by 0 bases and the J gene end by 8 bases; junction bases not matched to a gene: 8. This CDR3 has 16 amino acids. The CDR3 region is CASSLARGTGGEKLFF. The CDR3 region has the DNA TGTGCCAGCAGCTTAGCCCGAGGGACAGGAGGCGAAAAACTGTTTTTT. Looking up the rest from reference TRBV11-1 and TRBJ1-4 gives the full variable domain: EAEVAQSPRYKITEKSQAVAFWCDPISGHATLYWYRQILGQGPELLVQFQDESVVDDSQLPKDRFSAERLKGVDSTLKIQPAELGDSAMYLCASSLARGTGGEKLFFGSGTQLSVL.

The V and J genes are TRBV7-2 and TRBJ2-5, with D perhaps assigned TRBD1 or TRBD2 (5 bases each). The CDR3 is 12 residues long. The germline V gene has CDR1 SGHTA and CDR2 FQGNSA. Trimming cost V 8 bases and J 1 base, with 8 bases left between them. The CDR3 sequence: CASGGGQETQYF. In DNA form, the CDR3 reads TGTGCCAGCGGGGGTGGCCAAGAGACCCAGTACTTC.

Only a few counts were recorded for this clone. The chain combines TRBV19 with TRBJ1-5, with 8 bases lining up with TRBD1. Germline CDR1 and CDR2: LNHDA and SQIVND (reference sequence). Losses at the gene ends were 10 bases for V and 0 bases for J; bases not matched to a gene: 2. The CDR3 has 13 residues. The CDR3 nucleotides read TGTGCCACCGACAGGGGTAGCAATCAGCCCCAGCATTTT. This translates into CATDRGSNQPQHF.

J is TRBJ1-4 and V is TRBV7-2; tentatively, D is TRBD1 (5 bases). The CDR3 length is 16 residues. With 2 bases removed from V and 1 base from J, the gap between germline ends came to 11 bases. Per germline, CDR1 SGHTA and CDR2 FQGNSA. CDR3 nucleotides: TGTGCCAGCAGCTTACAGGGAGTGGGAACTAATGAAAAACTGTTTTTT. Translation: CASSLQGVGTNEKLFF.

The V and J genes are TRBV10-3 and TRBJ2-3; a possible D gene is TRBD1 (5 bases). Germline V lookup: CDR1 ENHRY, CDR2 SYGVKD. The V and J ends lost 0 bases and 4 bases respectively, with 14 bases between them. This CDR3 contains 16 residues. This CDR3 reads CAISESGAPGADTQYF. DNA for the CDR3: TGTGCCATCAGTGAGTCTGGGGCGCCTGGGGCAGATACGCAGTATTTT.

The chain links TRBV25-1 to TRBJ1-1; 9 bases line up with TRBD1. CDR1 MGHDK and CDR2 SYGVNS come from the germline V gene. The CDR3 covers 14 residues. V trimming: 3 bases; J trimming: 7 bases; junction bases outside the gene matches: 6. DNA of the CDR3: TGTGCCAGCAGTGACGGACAGGGGAGGGTTGAAGCTTTCTTT. Encoded protein: CASSDGQGRVEAFF.

The rearrangement links TRBV7-2 to TRBJ1-4, with 7 bases aligning to TRBD1. CDR3 length equals 15 residues. Trimming removed 5 bases from V and 3 bases from J; junction bases left unmatched: 6. Germline values: CDR1 SGHTA, CDR2 FQGNSA. The CDR3 is CASSHRGPSNEKLFF. CDR3 nucleotides: TGTGCCAGCAGCCATAGGGGGCCCTCTAATGAAAAACTGTTTTTT.

This clone has a single count. This chain uses TRBV5-1 with TRBJ1-6; 7 nucleotides match TRBD1. Trimming removed 2 bases from V and 6 bases from J; junction bases left unmatched: 11. The germline V gene encodes CDR1 SGHRS and CDR2 YFSETQ. The CDR3 runs to 17 residues. CDR3 amino acids: CASSFEGAGVGNSPLHF. For the CDR3, the DNA is TGCGCCAGCAGCTTCGAGGGGGCAGGGGTTGGTAATTCACCCCTCCACTTT.

The CDR3 nucleotides are TGTGCCAGCAGCTTAGATAGGGAAAGGACACCCCTCCACTTT. Translation: CASSLDRERTPLHF. The gene calls are TRBV7-2 and TRBJ1-6; D unresolved. The V end was cut by 1 base, the J end by 11 bases, with 12 bases between. The CDR3 loop spans 14 amino acids. Germline values: CDR1 SGHTA, CDR2 FQGNSA. Full variable domain (outside the CDR3, taken from reference TRBV7-2 and TRBJ1-6): GAGVSQSPSNKVTEKGKDVELRCDPISGHTALYWYRQSLGQGLEFLIYFQGNSAPDKSGLPSDRFSAERTGGSVSTLTIQRTQQEDSAVYLCASSLDRERTPLHFGNGTRLTVT.

The rearrangement joins TRBV6-7 to TRBJ2-1; D may correspond to TRBD1 or TRBD2 (5 bases each). TRBV6-7 is an ORF for which the function is uncertain. The length of the CDR3 is 16 residues. Between the trimmed V and J ends, which lost 9 bases and 6 bases, there was a span of 24 bases. CDR3 amino acids: CASPPHRGVPFNEQFF. The CDR3 coding sequence is TGTGCCAGTCCACCCCACCGAGGGGTCCCTTTCAATGAGCAGTTCTTC.